This T cell receptor (beta chain) was observed in a study of T cell changes during pregnancy in multiple sclerosis. Germline assignment: CDR1 MNHEY and CDR2 SMNVEV (reference sequence). After removal of 5 bases from V and 4 bases from J, the junction contained 6 bases not matched to a gene. This CDR3 contains 15 residues. Only in-frame clones appear in the TCRdb table, and some are missing; sequencing was by immunoSEQ multiplex PCR. This sample yields 35,000 to 55,000 clones, of which about 93% are seen a single time; around 3.9% belongs to the top ten. Source: CD8+ T cells from peripheral blood mononuclear cells, taken after pregnancy. This chain links TRBV27 with TRBJ1-4; 8 nucleotides agree with TRBD1. This TCR was recovered from a female donor with multiple sclerosis, enrolled in a pregnancy study. The CDR3 nucleotides are TGTGCCAGCAGTCTCGTGACAGGGGTTAATGAAAAACTGTTTTTT. This encodes CASSLVTGVNEKLFF.